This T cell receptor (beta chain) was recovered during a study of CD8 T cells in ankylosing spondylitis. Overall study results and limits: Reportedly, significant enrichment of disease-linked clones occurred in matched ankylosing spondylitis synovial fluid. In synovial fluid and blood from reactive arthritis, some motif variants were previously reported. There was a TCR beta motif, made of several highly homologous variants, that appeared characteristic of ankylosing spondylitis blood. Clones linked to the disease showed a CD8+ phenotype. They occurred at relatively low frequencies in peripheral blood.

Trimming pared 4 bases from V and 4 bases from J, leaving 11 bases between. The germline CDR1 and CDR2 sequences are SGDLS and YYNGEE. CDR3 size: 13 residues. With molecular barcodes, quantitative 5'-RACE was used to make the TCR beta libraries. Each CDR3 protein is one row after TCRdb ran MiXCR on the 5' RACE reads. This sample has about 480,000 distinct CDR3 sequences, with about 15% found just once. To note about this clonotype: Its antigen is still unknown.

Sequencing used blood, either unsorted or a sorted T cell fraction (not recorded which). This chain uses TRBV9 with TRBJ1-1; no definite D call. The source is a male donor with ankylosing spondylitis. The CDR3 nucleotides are TGTGCCAGCAGCCCTCTCTCGGGCACTGAAGCTTTCTTT. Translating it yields CASSPLSGTEAFF.